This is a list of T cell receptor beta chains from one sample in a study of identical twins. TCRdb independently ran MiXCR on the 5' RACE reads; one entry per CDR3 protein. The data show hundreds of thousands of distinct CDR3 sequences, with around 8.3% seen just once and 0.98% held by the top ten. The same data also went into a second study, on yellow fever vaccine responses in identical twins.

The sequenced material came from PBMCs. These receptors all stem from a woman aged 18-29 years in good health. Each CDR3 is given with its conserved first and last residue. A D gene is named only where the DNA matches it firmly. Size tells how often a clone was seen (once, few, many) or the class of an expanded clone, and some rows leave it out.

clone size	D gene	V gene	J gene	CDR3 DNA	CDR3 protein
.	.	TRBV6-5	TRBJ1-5	TGTGCCAGCAGTTACGTCCAGGGAAATCAGCCCCAGCATTTT	CASSYVQGNQPQHF
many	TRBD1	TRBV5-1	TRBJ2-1	TGCGCCAGCAGCTTGGAAAACAGGGGGACTGAGCAGTTCTTC	CASSLENRGTEQFF
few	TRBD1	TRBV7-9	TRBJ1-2	TGTGCCAGCAGCTTAGCGGGGACAGCGCGGAATGGCTACACCTTC	CASSLAGTARNGYTF
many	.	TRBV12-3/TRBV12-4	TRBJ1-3	TGTGCCAGCAGTTTGTATGGAAACACCATATATTTT	CASSLYGNTIYF
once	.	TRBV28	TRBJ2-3	TGTGCCGGCCGGGAGTCAGACACAGATACGCAGTATTTT	CAGRESDTDTQYF
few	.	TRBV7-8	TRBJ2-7	TGTGCCAGCAGCTTCAGCGGGTCCACCTACTACGAGCAGTACTTC	CASSFSGSTYYEQYF
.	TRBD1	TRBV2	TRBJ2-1	TGTGCCAGCAGAAGCACAGGGGATTTGGGTGAGCAGTTCTTC	CASRSTGDLGEQFF
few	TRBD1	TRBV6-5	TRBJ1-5	TGTGCCAGCAGTTACTCGGACAGGGTAAATCAGCCCCAGCATTTT	CASSYSDRVNQPQHF
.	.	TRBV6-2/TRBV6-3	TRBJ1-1	TGTGCCAGCAGTTACTCGCGACAGTTGACCACTGAAGCTTTCTTT	CASSYSRQLTTEAFF
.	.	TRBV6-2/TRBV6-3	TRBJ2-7	TGTGCCAGCAGTATTAGGGGCGAGCAGTACTTC	CASSIRGEQYF
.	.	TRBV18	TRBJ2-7	TGTGCCAGCTCACCACGTGGTGCGGGATTGGCCTACGAGCAGTACTTC	CASSPRGAGLAYEQYF
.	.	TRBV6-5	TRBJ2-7	TGTGCCAGCAGTTACTCGGGACGGAGCTCCTACGAGCAGTACTTC	CASSYSGRSSYEQYF
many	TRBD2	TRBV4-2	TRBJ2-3	TGTGCCAGCAGTTCGACTAGCGGGGCGGTAGATACGCAGTATTTT	CASSSTSGAVDTQYF
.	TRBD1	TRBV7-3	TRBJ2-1	TGTGCCAGCAGTCGAACAGGGGGCGAGTGGGATGAGCAGTTCTTC	CASSRTGGEWDEQFF
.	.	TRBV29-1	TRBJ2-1	TGCAGCGTTGAAGAGGACGACTTGGACTGGTTCTTC	CSVEEDDLDWFF
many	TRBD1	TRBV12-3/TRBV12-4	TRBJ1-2	TGTGCCAGCAGTTCCGACAGGGGGAACTATGGCTACACCTTC	CASSSDRGNYGYTF
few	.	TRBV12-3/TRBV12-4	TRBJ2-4	TGTGCCAGCAGTTTAGGGCCCGGCTTCGGCATTCAGTACTTC	CASSLGPGFGIQYF
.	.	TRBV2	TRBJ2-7	TGTGCCAGCAGTGGTCGCCCAACCAGCGAGCAGTACTTC	CASSGRPTSEQYF
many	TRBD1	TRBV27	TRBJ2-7	TGTGCCAGCAGTGGAAGGGACAGGGGCTACGAGCAGTACTTC	CASSGRDRGYEQYF
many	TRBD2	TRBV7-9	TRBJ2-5	TGTGCCAGCAGCAAGGGACTAGCGGACCAAGAGACCCAGTACTTC	CASSKGLADQETQYF
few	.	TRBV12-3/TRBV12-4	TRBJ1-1	TGTGCCAGCAGTTTTTTTTCGGGGAAGGATAACACTGAAGCTTTCTTT	CASSFFSGKDNTEAFF
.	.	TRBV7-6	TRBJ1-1	TGTGCCAGCAGCTTGGGGACTTCCACTGAAGCTTTCTTT	CASSLGTSTEAFF
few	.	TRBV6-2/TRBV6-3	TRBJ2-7	TGTGCCAGCAGTTACACCGGGGGGACAAGGTACTACGAGCAGTACTTC	CASSYTGGTRYYEQYF
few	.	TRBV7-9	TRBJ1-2	TGTGCCAGCAGCTTAGCCGACAGCCCACGATGGGGCTACACCTTC	CASSLADSPRWGYTF
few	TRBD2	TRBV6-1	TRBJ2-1	TGTGCCAGCAGTGGAAAGACTAGCGGGAGCTCTAGGCAGTTCTTC	CASSGKTSGSSRQFF
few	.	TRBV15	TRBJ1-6	TGTGCCACCAGCAGAGATTGGGATTCACCCCTCCACTTT	CATSRDWDSPLHF